The T cell receptor beta chain described here comes from a study of response to subunit inactivated influenza vaccine. Notes on the study in general: T cells newly recruited by each seasonal influenza vaccination are few, the authors suggested.

In TCRdb, the RT-PCR reads were re-called with MiXCR into one record per CDR3 protein. The data contain just over 300,000 distinct CDR3 sequences, around 20% of them singletons. As concerns this clonotype: Its antigen is unknown.

CDR3 length equals 14 residues. Per the germline V gene, CDR1 is SEHNR and CDR2 is FQNEAQ (reference sequence). V shed 4 bases and J shed 5 bases, with 13 bases lying between them. V gene TRBV7-9 combines with J gene TRBJ2-3; D is perhaps TRBD1 (6 bases). The sample was PBMCs from blood, taken approximately 20 months after vaccination. The sequence was obtained from a man aged 50-75 years who received an inactivated influenza vaccine. The DNA of the CDR3 is TGTGCCAGCAGCTCTGCTGGGGGCAGAGATACGCAGTATTTT. Translation: CASSSAGGRDTQYF.